This T cell receptor (beta chain) was captured by sequencing in a study of CD8 T cells in ankylosing spondylitis. This CDR3 has 16 amino acids. Germline loops: CDR1 LNHDA, CDR2 SQIVND (reference sequence). V shed 5 bases, J shed 4 bases, and the junction held 8 bases outside the gene matches. TCRdb itself ran the 5' RACE reads through MiXCR, one entry per CDR3 protein. Among about 510,000 distinct CDR3 sequences listed, approximately 5.3% were seen once. General observations from the study: Disease-associated clones were reportedly significantly overrepresented in matched ankylosing spondylitis synovial fluid. Characteristic, it appeared, of ankylosing spondylitis blood was a TCR beta motif of eight highly homologous variants.

This clonotype was counted only a few times. No antigen is known for it. The sequenced sample was blood, either unsorted or a sorted T cell fraction (not recorded which). This chain joins TRBV19 and TRBJ1-3; TRBD1 matches 10 bases. The sequence was obtained from a male donor with ankylosing spondylitis. Here the CDR3 DNA reads TGTGCCAGTAGTCGCCCGGGACAGGGGCTCGGAAACACCATATATTTT. Translation: CASSRPGQGLGNTIYF.